In its sample, the clone carrying this T cell receptor (beta chain) was seen many times. The data originate from a study of T-cell memory formation after mild COVID-19. TCRdb processed the 5' RACE reads anew with MiXCR; each CDR3 protein has one entry. This table has roughly 340,000 distinct CDR3 sequences, 15% to 20% appearing once. The CDR3 totals 15 residues. V was shortened by 7 bases and J by 0 bases, with 12 bases between the two germline ends. This TCR derives from a man aged 18 to 30 who had mild COVID-19 (a few samples of this study predate the infection). Cell type and time point are not known. The sample comprised PBMCs or a T cell subset sorted from them (not recorded which). The rearrangement links TRBV12-3 or TRBV12-4 to TRBJ2-2, with TRBD1 as a possible D gene (6 bases). CDR3: CASTKGVTNTGELFF. The CDR3 DNA reads as TGTGCCAGCACTAAGGGGGTAACGAACACCGGGGAGCTGTTTTTT.